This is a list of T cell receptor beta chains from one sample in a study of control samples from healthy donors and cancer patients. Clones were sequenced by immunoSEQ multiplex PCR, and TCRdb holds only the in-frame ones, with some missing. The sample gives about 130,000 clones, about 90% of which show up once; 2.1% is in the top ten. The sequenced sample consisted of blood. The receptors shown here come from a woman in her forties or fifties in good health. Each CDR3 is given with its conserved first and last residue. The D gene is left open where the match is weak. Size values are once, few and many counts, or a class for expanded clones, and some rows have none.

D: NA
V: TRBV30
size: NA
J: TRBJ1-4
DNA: TGTGCCTGGAGTCGAGACAGTTGGGATGAAAAACTGTTTTTT
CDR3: CAWSRDSWDEKLFF

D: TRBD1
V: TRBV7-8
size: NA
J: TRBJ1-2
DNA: TGTGCCAGCAGCGCGACAGGGCTCAAGATCTATGGCTACACCTTC
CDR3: CASSATGLKIYGYTF

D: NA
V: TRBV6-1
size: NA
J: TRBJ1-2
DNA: TGTGCCAGCAGTGAAAGTTCGTCAGGAGGCTACACCTTC
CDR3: CASSESSSGGYTF

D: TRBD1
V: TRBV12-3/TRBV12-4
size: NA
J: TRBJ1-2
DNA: TGTGCCAGTTCTCGACAGGGTCAAGGCTACACCTTC
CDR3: CASSRQGQGYTF

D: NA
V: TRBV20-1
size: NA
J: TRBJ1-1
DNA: TGCAGTGCTATGGATGTTGAAGCTTTCTTT
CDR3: CSAMDVEAFF

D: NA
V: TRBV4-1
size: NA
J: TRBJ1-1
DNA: TGCGCCAGCAGCCAACCAGGGGCGAACACTGAAGCTTTCTTT
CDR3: CASSQPGANTEAFF

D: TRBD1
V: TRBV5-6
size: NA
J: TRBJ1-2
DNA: TGTGCCAGCAGCGTAGACTCAGGGGGCAGACCGAGCTATGGCTACACCTTC
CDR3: CASSVDSGGRPSYGYTF

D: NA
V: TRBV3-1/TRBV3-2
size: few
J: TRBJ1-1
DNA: TGTGCCAGCAGCCAAGGCGGCGTAAAAGCTTTCTTT
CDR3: CASSQGGVKAFF

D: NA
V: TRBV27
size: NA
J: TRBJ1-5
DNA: TGTGCCAGCTCGACGTTCTCAGACAATCAGCCCCAGCATTTT
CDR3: CASSTFSDNQPQHF

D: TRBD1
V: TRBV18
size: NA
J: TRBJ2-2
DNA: TGTGCCAGCTCACCAGGACAGGCGTCGAACACCGGGGAGCTGTTTTTT
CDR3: CASSPGQASNTGELFF

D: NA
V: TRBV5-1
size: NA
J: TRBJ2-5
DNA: TGCGCCAGCAGCGACACCGGCTTTGTGGCCCAGTACTTC
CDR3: CASSDTGFVAQYF

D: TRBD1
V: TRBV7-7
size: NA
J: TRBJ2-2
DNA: TGTGCTAGCAGCTTAAGGGGGCTTGGCACCGGGGAGCTGTTTTTT
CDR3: CASSLRGLGTGELFF

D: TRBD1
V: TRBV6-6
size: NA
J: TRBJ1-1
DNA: TGTGCCAGCCACAGGGGGGGGTCTGAAGCTTTCTTT
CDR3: CASHRGGSEAFF

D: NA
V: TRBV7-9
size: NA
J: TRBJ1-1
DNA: TGTGCCAGCAGCTTATTCGCGGGCCAGGTGACTGAAGCTTTCTTT
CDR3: CASSLFAGQVTEAFF

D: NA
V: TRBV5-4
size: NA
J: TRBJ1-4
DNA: TGTGCCAGCAGCTCAGCTAATGAAAAACTGTTTTTT
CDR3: CASSSANEKLFF

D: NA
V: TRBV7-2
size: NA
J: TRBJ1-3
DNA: TGTGCCAGCAGCTTAGCGGCCCAGCCAGGAAACACCATATATTTT
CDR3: CASSLAAQPGNTIYF

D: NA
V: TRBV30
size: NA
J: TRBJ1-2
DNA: TGTGCCTGGAGGAACCGGGCCAAGGTATTTCTAGGCGGCTACACCTTC
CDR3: CAWRNRAKVFLGGYTF

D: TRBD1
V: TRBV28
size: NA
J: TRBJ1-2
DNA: TGTGCCAGCAGTTCGGGACAGGGTTATGGCTACACCTTC
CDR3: CASSSGQGYGYTF

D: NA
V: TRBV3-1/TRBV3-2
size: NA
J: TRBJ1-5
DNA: TGTGCCAGCAGCCAAGAGGAGAGCCAGCCCCAGCATTTT
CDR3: CASSQEESQPQHF

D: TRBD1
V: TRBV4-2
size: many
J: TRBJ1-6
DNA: TGTGCCAGCAGCCAAGATACCGACAGGGTTTCACCCCTCCACTTT
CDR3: CASSQDTDRVSPLHF

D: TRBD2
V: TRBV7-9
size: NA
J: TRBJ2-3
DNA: TGTGCCAGCAGCTTAGGCTGGACTAGTGCAGATACGCAGTATTTT
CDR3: CASSLGWTSADTQYF

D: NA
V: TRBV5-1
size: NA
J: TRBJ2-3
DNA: TGCGCCAGCAGCTTGGCTGGGGGCGGAGGCACAGATACGCAGTATTTT
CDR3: CASSLAGGGGTDTQYF

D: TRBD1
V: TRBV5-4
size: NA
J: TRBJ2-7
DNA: TGTGCCAGCAGCGCCGACAGGGGTTGGTACGAGCAGTACTTC
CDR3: CASSADRGWYEQYF

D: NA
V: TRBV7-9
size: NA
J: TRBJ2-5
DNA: TGTGCCAGCAGCCGCGATAGTAGTTCAGAGACCCAGTACTTC
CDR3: CASSRDSSSETQYF

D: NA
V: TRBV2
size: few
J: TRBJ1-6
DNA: TGTGCCAGCAGTCCCAATTCACCCCTCCACTTT
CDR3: CASSPNSPLHF

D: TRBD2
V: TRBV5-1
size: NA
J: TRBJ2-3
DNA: TGCGCCAGCAGCCACCGGACTAGCCGACCCAACACAGATACGCAGTATTTT
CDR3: CASSHRTSRPNTDTQYF

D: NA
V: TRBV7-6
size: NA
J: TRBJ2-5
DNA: TGTGCCAGCAGAGACGCCCGGCACTCCCAAGAGACCCAGTACTTC
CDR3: CASRDARHSQETQYF

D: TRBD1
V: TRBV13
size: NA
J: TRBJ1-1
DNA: TGTGCCAGCAGCTTGGGACAGGCGAACACTGAAGCTTTCTTT
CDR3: CASSLGQANTEAFF

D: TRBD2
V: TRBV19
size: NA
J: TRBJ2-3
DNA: TGTGCCAGTAGTATCCATCTCGGGAGGCCGACTTCTGGGAGCACAGATACGCAGTATTTT
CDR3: CASSIHLGRPTSGSTDTQYF

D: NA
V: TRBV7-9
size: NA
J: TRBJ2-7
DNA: TGTGCCAGCAGCGGAGGGTCTCGGCCCTACGAGCAGTACTTC
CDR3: CASSGGSRPYEQYF

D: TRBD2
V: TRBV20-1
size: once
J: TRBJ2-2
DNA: TGCAGTGCTAGTCCTACTAGCGCCGGGGAGCTGTTTTTT
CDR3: CSASPTSAGELFF

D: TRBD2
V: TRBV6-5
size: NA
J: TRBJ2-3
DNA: TGTGCCAGCCAACTAGCGGGAGGGAGCACAGATACGCAGTATTTT
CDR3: CASQLAGGSTDTQYF

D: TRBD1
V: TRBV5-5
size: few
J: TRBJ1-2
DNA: TGTGCCAGCAGCTTGGCACAGGGGTCTAACTATGGCTACACCTTC
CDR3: CASSLAQGSNYGYTF

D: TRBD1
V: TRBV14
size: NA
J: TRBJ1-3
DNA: TGTGCCAGCAGCCGGTTACGGACAGGGAGTGCGTCCGGAAACACCATATATTTT
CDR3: CASSRLRTGSASGNTIYF

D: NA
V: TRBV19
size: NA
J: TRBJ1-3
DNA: TGTGCCAGTAGTCCTCGTCTGGGAACCAGCTCTGGAAACACCATATATTTT
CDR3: CASSPRLGTSSGNTIYF

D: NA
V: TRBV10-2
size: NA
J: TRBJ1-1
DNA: TGCGCCAGCAGTGACATTGGACAGCCGAACACTGAAGCTTTCTTT
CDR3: CASSDIGQPNTEAFF

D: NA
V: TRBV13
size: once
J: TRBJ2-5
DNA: TGTGCCAGCAGCTCTCGGGGAGCGGCAAACCAAGAGACCCAGTACTTC
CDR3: CASSSRGAANQETQYF

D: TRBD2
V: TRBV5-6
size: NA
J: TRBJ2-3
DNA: TGTGCCAGCAGCTCAAAATCTTCTAGCGGAGATACGCAGTATTTT
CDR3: CASSSKSSSGDTQYF

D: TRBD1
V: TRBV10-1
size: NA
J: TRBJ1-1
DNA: TGCGCCAGCAGTGCCTGGACAGGGGGCACTGAAGCTTTCTTT
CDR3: CASSAWTGGTEAFF

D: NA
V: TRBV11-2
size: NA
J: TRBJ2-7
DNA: TGTGCCAGCAGCTTAGTATCGGGTAACTCCTACGAGCAGTACTTC
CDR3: CASSLVSGNSYEQYF

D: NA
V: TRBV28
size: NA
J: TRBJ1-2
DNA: TGTGCCAGCAGTTTGTTAGCTAACTATGGCTACACCTTC
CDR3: CASSLLANYGYTF

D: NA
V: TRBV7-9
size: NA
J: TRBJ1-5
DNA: TGTGCCAGCAGCTTGTCCCATCAGCCCCAGCATTTT
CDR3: CASSLSHQPQHF

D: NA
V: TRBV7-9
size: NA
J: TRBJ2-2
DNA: TGTGCCAGCACCTATACCGGGGAGCTGTTTTTT
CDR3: CASTYTGELFF

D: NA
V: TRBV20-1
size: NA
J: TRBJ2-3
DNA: TGCAGTGCTAGTTCGGCGGGAACAGATACGCAGTATTTT
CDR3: CSASSAGTDTQYF

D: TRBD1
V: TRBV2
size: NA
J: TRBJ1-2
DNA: TGTGCCAGCAGTGAGGGACAGGGGATCTACTATGGCTACACCTTC
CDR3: CASSEGQGIYYGYTF

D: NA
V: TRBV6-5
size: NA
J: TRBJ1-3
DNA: TGTGCCAGCTTCTCGGGGTCCGTCTCTGGAAACACCATATATTTT
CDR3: CASFSGSVSGNTIYF

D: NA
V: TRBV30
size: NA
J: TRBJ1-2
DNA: TGTGCCTGGAGTGCCGCACCGGGCGGGGTTGGCTACACCTTC
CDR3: CAWSAAPGGVGYTF

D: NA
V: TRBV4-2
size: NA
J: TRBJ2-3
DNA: TGTGCCAGCAGCCAAGGACGGAACACAGATACGCAGTATTTT
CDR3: CASSQGRNTDTQYF

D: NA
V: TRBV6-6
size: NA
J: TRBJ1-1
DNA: TGTGCCAGCAGTTACGGGGGTGTGAACACTGAAGCTTTCTTT
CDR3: CASSYGGVNTEAFF

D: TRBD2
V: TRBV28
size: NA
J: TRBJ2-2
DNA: TGTGCCAGCAGTTTACAAACCACTAGCGTCACCGGGGAGCTGTTTTTT
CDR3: CASSLQTTSVTGELFF

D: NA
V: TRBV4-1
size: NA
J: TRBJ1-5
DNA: TGCGCCAGCAGCCAAGATTTTTTAGACTATCAGCCCCAGCATTTT
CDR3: CASSQDFLDYQPQHF

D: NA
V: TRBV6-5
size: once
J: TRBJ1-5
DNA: TGTGCCACCTCGACTACTTGGGGGGAACAGCCCCAGCATTTT
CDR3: CATSTTWGEQPQHF

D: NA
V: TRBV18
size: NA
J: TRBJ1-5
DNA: TGTGCCAGCTCACCTTATTTCTCCAGGCGAGAGAATCAGCCCCAGCATTTT
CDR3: CASSPYFSRRENQPQHF

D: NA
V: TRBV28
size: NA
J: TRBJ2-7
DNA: TGTGCCAGCAGGTACGGGAGTTCCTACGAGCAGTACTTC
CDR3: CASRYGSSYEQYF

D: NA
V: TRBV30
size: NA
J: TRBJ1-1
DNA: TGTGCCTGGAGTTTAACGAACACTGAAGCTTTCTTT
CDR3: CAWSLTNTEAFF